The clone carrying this T cell receptor (beta chain) was found many times. Antigen specificity is unknown. Total RNA was isolated from unfractionated whole blood. This record comes from a study of human T cells and chemical hapten exposure. For the study at large: Minor volume differences among pooled libraries chiefly drove per-sample TCR yield variation. Overall study results and limits: Counts of TCRs above 1 in 1000 frequency stayed unchanged with DPC sensitization.

The library tagged individual cDNA molecules with unique molecular identifiers. In the source study's methods: Between 23,224 and 690,600 TCRs appeared in each sample, and the median stood at around 92,000. TCRdb redid the calling of the reads with MiXCR, one entry per CDR3 protein. The V and J calls, along with clone size, are taken from TCRdb and not from the paper's own processing. The sample lists about 120,000 distinct CDR3 sequences; over 6.5% were seen once. CDR1 and CDR2 (germline): MNHNY, SVGAGI (reference sequence). CDR3 size: 14 residues. The ends were cut back, 6 bases at V and 9 bases at J, with 18 bases in the middle.

Input material: whole blood. This sequence joins TRBV6-6 and TRBJ2-1, with a tentative D call TRBD2 (5 bases). The receptor's source is a human donor in good health. Some clones in this sample may be carry-over from other donors' samples. The CDR3 DNA reads as TGTGCCAGCAGGTCCGGACTCGCCCCCATTGAGCAGTTCTTC. It translates to CASRSGLAPIEQFF.